Below, 3 T cell receptor beta chains from the same sample are listed, as sequenced in a study of breast tumors, draining lymph nodes, adjacent tissues. TCRdb re-called the multiplex PCR reads through MiXCR, storing one row per CDR3 protein. This sample has approximately 60,000 distinct CDR3 sequences, with around three fifths found just once. Sequenced: breast tumor tissue. The receptors stem from a female donor with breast cancer. Some clones in this sample may be carry-over from other donors' samples.

This clonotype was counted ten times or more. The CDR3 reads CATSDFEGNEQFF. CDR3 nucleotide sequence: TGTGCCACCAGTGATTTCGAAGGGAATGAGCAGTTCTTC. The chain has TRBV24-1 and TRBJ2-1; no reliable D call. The CDR3 contains 13 residues. Deletions cut 1 base from V and 7 bases from J, with 7 bases between. Germline CDR1 KGHDR, CDR2 SFDVKD.

This clonotype has at least ten counts. The rearrangement links TRBV7-2 to TRBJ1-2; 10 bases agree with TRBD1. The junction had 7 bases not matched to a gene; V was cut back by 5 bases and J by 4 bases. This CDR3 contains 15 residues. Germline-derived CDR1 and CDR2 are SGHTA and FQGNSA. The CDR3: CASSVKTGGPYGYTF. In DNA, the CDR3 is TGTGCCAGCAGCGTAAAGACAGGGGGCCCCTATGGCTACACCTTC.

This sequence joins TRBV7-8 and TRBJ2-5, with 11 bases lining up with TRBD2. Per germline, CDR1 SGHVS and CDR2 FQNEAQ. Germline trimming cut 5 bases from V and 1 base from J; bases unmatched to any gene: 27. This CDR3 region has 23 residues. In DNA form, the CDR3 reads TGTGCCAGCAGCCCGGGGTACCGGCCCACCGGGGAGCTGACTAGCGGGGCCCAAGAGACCCAGTACTTC. Residues: CASSPGYRPTGELTSGAQETQYF.